Below, one TCR beta chain is given with its context. The antigen it binds to is not known. It has no much larger one-base neighbor in the sample; base qualities were not kept. These data come from a study of blood T cells in healthy people across ages (dated by TCRdb to 2015 to 2017). Background for the entire study: In model experiments, template switching captured about one uniquely barcoded TCR beta cDNA molecule for every two T cells. The study measured age-related changes in TCR beta repertoire diversity using deep sequencing normalized with unique cDNA molecular identifiers. Donors were grouped into four age groups: young (average approximately 16 years), middle-aged (39), aged (about 60) and long-lived (over 80). Donors of different ages were randomly distributed across sequencing lanes to avoid experimental bias. The study analyzed two additional independent replicas of 1 million unique cDNA reads from the same blood draw for two donors, one aged 18 to 29 and one aged 80 or older. What the study reported, not specific to this receptor: As age increased, observed TCR beta diversity per million T cells dropped in a roughly linear way, and a significant reduction was already evident by age 40. Observed TCR beta diversity correlated strongly with the percentage of naive T cells measured by flow cytometry. Estimates of total diversity from one million sequenced T cells were regarded as lower bounds and underestimates. Because the CMV infection status of the donors was unknown, age-related changes in expanded clonotypes may potentially have been confounded. Conclusive comparison of naive and antigen-experienced compartments was prevented by the profiling of bulk unsorted PBMCs. Compared with the aged group, the long-lived group had more naive CD4+ T cells, fewer expanded clones and increased TCR diversity, a pattern suggesting age selection.

The germline V gene gives CDR1 as SGHRS and CDR2 as YFSETQ. The CDR3 starts with the cysteine, ends with the phenylalanine, and has 16 residues. Of the read, only the CDR3 DNA is kept; its 48 bases are in frame from base 1. Libraries were built with 5' RACE. This sample was sequenced with an Illumina HiSeq 2500. The second PCR ran for roughly 7 to 12 cycles and used a J-beta primer mix along with a sample-barcoded 5' primer. Each TCR beta cDNA molecule received a unique molecular identifier from a template-switch 5' adaptor carrying 12 random nucleotides. Each sample yielded at least 3 million CDR3-containing paired-end reads. First-strand cDNA synthesis was performed from all RNA using the Mint cDNA synthesis kit, with priming by a TRBC-specific oligonucleotide. All cDNA was treated with uracil-DNA glycosylase and then went through a first 18-cycle PCR with the universal primers M1SS and BC2_uni_R. In the source study's methods: Each sample was normalized by randomly selecting 1 million high-quality reads, each carrying a distinct molecular identifier. Instead of being binned into consensus sequences, reads with shared molecular identifiers were discarded. MiTCR, with a Q25 quality threshold and the strictest error-elimination algorithm, was used for CDR3 identification, clonotype clustering and error correction. A nonparametric unseen species model with Euler transformation was used to estimate a lower bound on total TCR beta diversity. Using fastp at Q25 and MiXCR, TCRdb reprocessed the public reads and kept productive beta chains. Each entry is one CDR3 protein sequence, shown with its most common DNA and genes. In this record, the V and J calls reflect TCRdb's handling and not the investigators' own analysis. This sample holds 850,000 or so distinct CDR3 sequences; around 30% were observed only once. The ten largest clones take up roughly 17% of the sample.

The 40 or so donors, aged roughly 6 to 95 years, were systemically healthy Caucasian individuals from Russia. Each donor gave roughly 11 milliliters of peripheral blood, drawn into EDTA-treated Vacutainer tubes. PBMCs were isolated by Ficoll-Paque density-gradient centrifugation, with at least 6.5 million obtained per sample. Total RNA, at least 6 micrograms per sample, was extracted from PBMCs with Trizol reagent. The percentages of naive CD45RAhigh/CD27high T cells were determined by flow cytometry on a PBMC aliquot from every donor. This clonotype was obtained from a woman of 80 years or more in good health. The material sequenced was blood. This chain joins TRBV5-1 to TRBJ2-5, and the D gene may be TRBD2, 5 bases matching. The end of the DNA aligns better with TRBJ2-1, so the J call may be wrong. CDR3 reads: CASSYGAGGYQETQFF. The bases are TGCGCCAGCAGCTACGGCGCCGGAGGATATCAAGAGACCCAGTTCTTC.